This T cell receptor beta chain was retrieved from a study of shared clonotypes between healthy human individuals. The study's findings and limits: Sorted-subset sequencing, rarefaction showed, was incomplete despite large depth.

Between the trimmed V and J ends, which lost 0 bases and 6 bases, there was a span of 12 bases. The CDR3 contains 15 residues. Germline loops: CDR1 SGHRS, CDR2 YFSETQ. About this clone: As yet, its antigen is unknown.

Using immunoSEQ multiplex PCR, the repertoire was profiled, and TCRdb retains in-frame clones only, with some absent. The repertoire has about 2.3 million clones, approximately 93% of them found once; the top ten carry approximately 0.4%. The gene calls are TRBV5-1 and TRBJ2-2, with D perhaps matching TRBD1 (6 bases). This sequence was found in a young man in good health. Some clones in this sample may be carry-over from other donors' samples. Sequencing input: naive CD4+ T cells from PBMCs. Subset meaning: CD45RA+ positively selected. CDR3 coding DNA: TGCGCCAGCAGCTTGGCCGGACAGTACTCCGGGGAGCTGTTTTTT. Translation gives CASSLAGQYSGELFF.